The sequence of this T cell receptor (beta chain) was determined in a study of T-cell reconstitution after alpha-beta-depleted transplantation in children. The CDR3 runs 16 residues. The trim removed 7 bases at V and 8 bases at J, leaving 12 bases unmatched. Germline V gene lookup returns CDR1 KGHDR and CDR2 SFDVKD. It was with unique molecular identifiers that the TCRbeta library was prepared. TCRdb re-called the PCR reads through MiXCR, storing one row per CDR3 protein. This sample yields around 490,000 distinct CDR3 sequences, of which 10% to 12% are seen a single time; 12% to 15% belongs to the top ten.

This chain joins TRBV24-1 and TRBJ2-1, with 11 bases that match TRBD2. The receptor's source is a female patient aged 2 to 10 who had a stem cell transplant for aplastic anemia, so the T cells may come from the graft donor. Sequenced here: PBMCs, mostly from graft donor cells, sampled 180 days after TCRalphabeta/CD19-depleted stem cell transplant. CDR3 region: CATSDQTSGSQDEQFF. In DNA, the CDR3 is TGTGCCACCAGCGACCAAACTAGCGGGAGTCAGGATGAGCAGTTCTTC.